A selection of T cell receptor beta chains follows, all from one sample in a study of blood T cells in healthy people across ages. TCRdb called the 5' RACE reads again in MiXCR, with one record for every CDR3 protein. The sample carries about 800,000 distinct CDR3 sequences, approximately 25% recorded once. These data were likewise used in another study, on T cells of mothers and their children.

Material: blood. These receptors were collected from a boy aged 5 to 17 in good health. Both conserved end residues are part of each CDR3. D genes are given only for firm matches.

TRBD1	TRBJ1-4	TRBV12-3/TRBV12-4	CASRRGQPNEKLFF
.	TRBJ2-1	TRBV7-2	CASSYLGGGGEQFF
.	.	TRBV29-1	CSVGRQNPYEQYF
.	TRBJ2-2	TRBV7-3	CASSPLGQLTGELFF
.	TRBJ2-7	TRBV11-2	CASSFERGTYEQYF
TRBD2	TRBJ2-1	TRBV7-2	CASSLGLAGDSSYNEQFF
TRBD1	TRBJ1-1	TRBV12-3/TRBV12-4	CASRRQGLGIGAFF
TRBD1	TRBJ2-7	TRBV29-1	CSVRDRGRSYEQYF
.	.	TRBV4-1	CASSQDLWQANYEQYF
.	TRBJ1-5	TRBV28	CASSQPEGTNQPQHF
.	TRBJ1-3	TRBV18	CASSPRESVEGNAIYF
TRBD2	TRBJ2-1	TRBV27	CASSWLGLAGYSYNEQFF
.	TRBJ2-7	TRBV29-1	CSVQDSSYEQYF
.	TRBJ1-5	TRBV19	CASSAARGQPQHF
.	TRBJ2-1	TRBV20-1	CSANRRHRFDEQFF
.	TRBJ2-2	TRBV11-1	CASSATGTRGHGELFF
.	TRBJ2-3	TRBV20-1	CSARDRFSTDTQYF
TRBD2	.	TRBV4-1	CASSQDLIAGLARDEQFF
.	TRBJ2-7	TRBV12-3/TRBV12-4	CASSPPYSEQYF
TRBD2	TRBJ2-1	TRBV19	CATQRGSSYNEQFF
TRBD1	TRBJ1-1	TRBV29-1	CSVVGTGMNTEAFF
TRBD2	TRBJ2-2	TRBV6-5	CASSYWEGNTGELFF
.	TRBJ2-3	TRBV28	CASKRGGHTDTQYF
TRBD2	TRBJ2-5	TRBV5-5	CASSSPGGGEETQYF
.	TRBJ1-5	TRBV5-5	CASSSGRQINQPQHF
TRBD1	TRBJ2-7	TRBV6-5	CASSYYRGAAYEQYF
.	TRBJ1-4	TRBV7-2	CASSSPGWEVPNEKLFF
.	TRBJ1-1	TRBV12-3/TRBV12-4	CASSPGEGGRMNTEAFF